Following are 26 T cell receptor beta chains from one sample sequenced in a study of beta chain features in type 1 diabetes. Sequencing targeted expressed TCRB transcripts, as all isolated RNA had been reverse transcribed. TCRdb's copy holds only in-frame clones and misses some; the assay was immunoSEQ multiplex PCR. The data show about 350,000 clones, about 19% seen once. Material: naive CD4+ T cells from blood. These receptor sequences come from a woman between 18 and 29 years old in good health.

This chain uses TRBV13 with TRBJ1-2; 7 bases line up with TRBD1. The CDR3 spans 14 residues. V was pared by 6 bases and J by 5 bases, with 9 bases of the junction left unmatched. Germline V gives CDR1 PRHDT, CDR2 FYEKMQ (reference sequence). Here the CDR3 reads CASRRGGTAYGYTF. CDR3 bases: TGTGCCAGCAGAAGAGGGGGCACGGCGTATGGCTACACCTTC.

The V call is TRBV6-5, the J call TRBJ2-1; tentatively, D is TRBD2 (6 bases). The CDR3 covers 15 residues. The germline CDR1 and CDR2 sequences are MNHEY and SVGAGI. Trimming took 8 bases from V and 0 from J, leaving 14 bases between them. CDR3 in DNA: TGTGCCAGCCGGGTGGGGGGTTCCTCCTACAATGAGCAGTTCTTC. Translating gives CASRVGGSSYNEQFF.

This chain uses TRBV11-2 with TRBJ1-2; 9 nucleotides line up with TRBD1. The CDR3 is 15 amino acids. V lost 5 bases and J lost 8; bases outside the gene matches: 12. The germline CDR1 and CDR2 sequences are SGHAT and FQNNGV. This CDR3 reads CASSPQDRGGLGYTF. In nucleotides, the CDR3 is TGTGCCAGCAGCCCCCAGGACAGGGGCGGGTTGGGCTACACCTTC. The variable domain in full, completed from reference TRBV11-2 and TRBJ1-2, reads EAGVAQSPRYKIIEKRQSVAFWCNPISGHATLYWYQQILGQGPKLLIQFQNNGVVDDSQLPKDRFSAERLKGVDSTLKIQPAKLEDSAVYLCASSPQDRGGLGYTFGSGTRLTVV.

Only a few counts were recorded for this clone. The rearrangement joins TRBV9 to TRBJ2-5, with TRBD2 matching 8 bases. CDR1 and CDR2 (germline): SGDLS, YYNGEE. The CDR3 contains 16 residues. Losses at the gene ends were 2 bases for V and 5 bases for J; bases not matched to a gene: 11. The CDR3: CASSVGGRRTSETQYF. Here the CDR3 DNA reads TGTGCCAGCAGCGTGGGCGGGAGGAGGACGTCGGAGACCCAGTACTTC. Looking up the rest from reference TRBV9 and TRBJ2-5 gives the full variable domain: DSGVTQTPKHLITATGQRVTLRCSPRSGDLSVYWYQQSLDQGLQFLIQYYNGEERAKGNILERFSAQQFPDLHSELNLSSLELGDSALYFCASSVGGRRTSETQYFGPGTRLLVL.

This chain connects TRBV7-2 to TRBJ2-5, with TRBD1 matching 9 bases. CDR1 and CDR2 from the germline V gene are SGHTA and FQGNSA. The CDR3 sequence is 15 residues long. Losses at the gene ends were 5 bases for V and 5 bases for J; bases not matched to a gene: 9. The DNA for the CDR3 is TGTGCCAGCAGCCCCGGGACAGGGTGGACTGAGACCCAGTACTTC. Its translation: CASSPGTGWTETQYF. Full variable domain (missing parts from reference TRBV7-2 and TRBJ2-5): GAGVSQSPSNKVTEKGKDVELRCDPISGHTALYWYRQSLGQGLEFLIYFQGNSAPDKSGLPSDRFSAERTGGSVSTLTIQRTQQEDSAVYLCASSPGTGWTETQYFGPGTRLLVL.

This sequence joins TRBV15 and TRBJ1-5; D not resolved. Looked up from germline, CDR1 is LNHNV and CDR2 is YYDKDF (reference sequence). The ends were cut back, 1 base at V and 4 bases at J, with 2 bases in the middle. The CDR3 is 12 amino acids. The CDR3 loop is CATSRANQPQHF. For the CDR3, the DNA is TGTGCCACCAGCAGAGCAAATCAGCCCCAGCATTTT.

The chain uses TRBV11-2 and TRBJ2-3; the match to TRBD2 covers 9 bases. The J segment lost 3 bases and the V segment lost 3 bases, leaving 10 bases of the junction unmatched. The length of the CDR3 is 17 residues. Looked up from germline, CDR1 is SGHAT and CDR2 is FQNNGV. The CDR3 nucleotides are TGTGCCAGCAGCTTCACCGGGACTAGCATAAGGACAGATACGCAGTATTTT. It yields the protein CASSFTGTSIRTDTQYF.

V is TRBV30 and J is TRBJ2-5; no definite D call. Matching the DNA end better, TRBJ2-7 makes the J call doubtful. CDR3 length equals 12 residues. The germline gives CDR1 GTSNPN, CDR2 SVGIG (reference sequence). CDR3 residues: CAWTRGPSEQYF. As DNA, the CDR3 is TGTGCCTGGACCCGCGGCCCCTCCGAGCAGTACTTC.

This sequence joins TRBV15 and TRBJ2-4; 7 bases align to TRBD2. The CDR3 totals 16 residues. CDR1 is LNHNV and CDR2 is YYDKDF in the germline V gene (reference sequence). Trimming cost V 3 bases and J 0 bases; bases outside gene matches: 5. CDR3 DNA sequence: TGTGCCACCAGCAGCTACGGGGGGATAGCCAAAAACATTCAGTACTTC. Protein product: CATSSYGGIAKNIQYF. The full variable domain, its missing parts supplied by reference TRBV15 and TRBJ2-4, is DAMVIQNPRYQVTQFGKPVTLSCSQTLNHNVMYWYQQKSSQAPKLLFHYYDKDFNNEADTPDNFQSRRPNTSFCFLDIRSPGLGDTAMYLCATSSYGGIAKNIQYFGAGTRLSVL.

The chain employs TRBV6-1 and TRBJ2-7; D not certain. The CDR3 has 12 residues. Germline CDR1 MNHNS, CDR2 SASEGT. In DNA, the CDR3 is TGTGCCAGCAGTGAACAGCGAGGTAACCTTAGTGTC. Translation gives CASSEQRGNLSV.

The chain combines TRBV30 with TRBJ2-7, with D maybe TRBD1 (6 bases). Germline V gives CDR1 GTSNPN, CDR2 SVGIG (reference sequence). The CDR3 loop spans 15 amino acids. V was pared by 3 bases and J by 0 bases, with 15 bases between. The CDR3 loop reads CAWSDLDRNSYEQYF. Here the CDR3 DNA reads TGTGCCTGGAGCGATCTCGACAGGAACTCCTACGAGCAGTACTTC.

The table lists this clone with a few counts. The CDR3 protein is CASSVRDFHNEQFF. CDR3 DNA: TGTGCCAGCAGCGTCCGGGACTTCCACAATGAGCAGTTCTTC. The chain couples TRBV5-4 to TRBJ2-1, with D possibly matching TRBD2 (6 bases). The V and J ends lost 4 bases and 5 bases respectively, with 13 bases between them. The CDR3 covers 14 residues. Germline CDR1 is SGHNT and CDR2 is YYREEE (reference sequence).

The chain is built from TRBV2 and TRBJ1-6; 7 nucleotides match TRBD1. The CDR3 covers 13 residues. The V segment lost 6 bases and the J segment 8 bases; nucleotides outside the gene matches: 4. Germline values: CDR1 SNHLY, CDR2 FYNNEI. CDR3 in amino acids: CASRGTGDSPLHF. In DNA, the CDR3 is TGTGCCAGCAGGGGAACAGGGGATTCACCCCTCCACTTT.

The gene calls are TRBV11-1 and TRBJ2-5, with 7 positions matching TRBD1. The ends lost 5 bases at V and 3 bases at J; junction bases unmatched: 6. Looked up from germline, CDR1 is SGHAT and CDR2 is FQDESV (reference sequence). This CDR3 contains 14 residues. CDR3 residues: CASSPQQGKETQYF. The CDR3 DNA reads as TGTGCCAGCAGCCCCCAACAGGGGAAAGAGACCCAGTACTTC.

The chain links TRBV5-1 to TRBJ2-7; weak D call: TRBD1 (6 bases). Trimming removed 3 bases at V and 3 bases at J, with 13 bases between. Germline V gene sequence: CDR1 SGHRS, CDR2 YFSETQ. The CDR3 has 14 residues. CDR3 in amino acids: CASSSTGSGYEQYF. The CDR3 nucleotides read TGCGCCAGCAGCTCCACAGGGTCAGGCTACGAGCAGTACTTC.

The J gene is TRBJ1-1, the V gene TRBV4-2, with D possibly matching TRBD1 (5 bases). V lost 6 bases and J 1 base, leaving 15 bases between the germline ends. The CDR3 sequence is 15 residues long. Germline loops: CDR1 LGHNA, CDR2 YNFKEQ. The CDR3 DNA reads TGTGCCAGCAGAGGCGCAGGGCTTAGGAACACTGAAGCTTTCTTT. Protein product: CASRGAGLRNTEAFF.

This clone occurred a few times. The chain recombines TRBV29-1 with TRBJ1-2, with D tentatively TRBD1 (6 bases). CDR1 is SQVTM and CDR2 is ANQGSEA in the germline V gene. V was pared by 4 bases and J by 2 bases, with 14 bases between. This CDR3 has 14 amino acids. The CDR3: CSVGVTRGNYGYTF. The CDR3 DNA reads as TGCAGCGTTGGAGTCACCAGGGGCAACTATGGCTACACCTTC.

This chain connects TRBV4-3 to TRBJ1-6; no reliable D call. Germline CDR1 reads LGHNA; CDR2 reads YSLEER. V lost 2 bases, J lost 6 bases, and 11 bases lay in between. CDR3 length: 15 residues. CDR3 DNA sequence: TGCGCCAGCAGCCAACCCCGGCGGATTAATTCACCCCTCCACTTT. This codes for CASSQPRRINSPLHF.

The rearrangement joins TRBV4-3 to TRBJ2-7; 7 bases line up with TRBD1. This CDR3 is built from 14 residues. V dropped 1 base and J dropped 4; count of bases not matched to a gene: 4. Germline loops: CDR1 LGHNA, CDR2 YSLEER. The CDR3 region is CASSQGTGQYEQYF. DNA of the CDR3: TGCGCCAGCAGCCAAGGGACAGGCCAGTACGAGCAGTACTTC.

CDR3 loop: CASSAGVFYEQYF. CDR3 nucleotide sequence: TGCGCCAGCTCCGCGGGAGTATTTTACGAGCAGTACTTC. The chain uses TRBV5-1 and TRBJ2-7; 7 bases agree with TRBD2. V gave up 7 bases and J gave up 4 bases; unmatched junction bases: 8. The CDR3 length is 13 residues. Per germline, CDR1 SGHRS and CDR2 YFSETQ.

This clone was observed a handful of times. The rearrangement uses TRBV7-6 and TRBJ2-1, with D perhaps matching TRBD2 (6 bases). CDR1 is SGHVS, CDR2 FNYEAQ, per germline. Trimming left V 2 bases short and J 9 bases short, with 11 bases between. This CDR3 spans 13 amino acids. CDR3 sequence (DNA): TGTGCCAGCAGCTTACTGCGGGAAAGTGAGCAGTTCTTC. Protein: CASSLLRESEQFF.

This clone has a handful of counts. This rearrangement joins TRBV19 to TRBJ1-2; 7 bases fit TRBD1. V shed 5 bases and J 2 bases; nucleotides not matched to a gene: 5. This CDR3 spans 14 amino acids. From germline, CDR1 is LNHDA and CDR2 SQIVND (reference sequence). CDR3 residues: CASSPWDRNYGYTF. In DNA form, the CDR3 reads TGTGCCAGTAGTCCATGGGACAGAAACTATGGCTACACCTTC.

The CDR3 coding sequence is TGTGCCAGCAGTCCACGACAAAATGGCTACACCTTC. It is translated as CASSPRQNGYTF. The J gene is TRBJ1-2, the V gene TRBV6-6; D gene ambiguous. Germline CDR1 is MNHNY and CDR2 is SVGAGI (reference sequence). The V gene lost 5 bases and the J gene lost 6 bases, with 10 bases spanning the gap. The length of the CDR3 is 12 residues.

The V and J genes are TRBV6-5 and TRBJ1-2, with D unresolved. CDR3 length equals 14 residues. The ends were cut back, 0 bases at V and 2 bases at J, with 7 bases in the middle. Germline lookup yields CDR1 MNHEY and CDR2 SVGAGI. Here the CDR3 reads CASSYSTTNYGYTF. The CDR3 bases are TGTGCCAGCAGTTACTCGACAACCAACTATGGCTACACCTTC.

The rearrangement joins TRBV19 to TRBJ2-1, with a weak D call TRBD1 (6 bases). Trimming took 5 bases from V and 4 from J, leaving 15 bases between them. The CDR3 runs 15 residues. Germline V gene data show CDR1 as LNHDA and CDR2 as SQIVND (reference sequence). The CDR3 DNA sequence: TGTGCCAGTAGTGTACAGGGAGATGGGTACAATGAGCAGTTCTTC. Translating it yields CASSVQGDGYNEQFF.

This clone was seen a handful of times. The gene calls are TRBV9 and TRBJ2-1, with 16 nucleotides matching TRBD2. The germline V gene has CDR1 SGDLS and CDR2 YYNGEE. J gave up 7 bases and V 3 bases, and 7 bases lay outside the gene matches. The CDR3 spans 17 residues. The CDR3 reads CASSAGLAGGPGNEQFF. The CDR3 DNA reads TGTGCCAGCAGCGCGGGACTAGCGGGGGGGCCAGGGAATGAGCAGTTCTTC.